This T cell receptor (beta chain) was documented in a study of cytomegalovirus exposure and HLA in healthy donors. Study results and caveats: In a later analysis, at a false discovery rate of 0.05, 15,000 to 20,000 TCR beta sequences were associated with HLA alleles.

From germline, CDR1 is SGDLS and CDR2 YYNGEE. Trimming removed 4 bases from V and 2 bases from J; junction bases left unmatched: 12. CDR3 size: 17 residues. With regard to this clone: Its antigen remains unidentified.

This PCR relied on a set of 60 Vbeta primers and 13 Jbeta primers. Repertoires were generated with immunoSEQ multiplex PCR, while TCRdb's copy carries only in-frame clones and drops some. The table lists roughly 140,000 clones, 80% of them singletons. This receptor was taken from a man aged 40-55 years in good health and CMV-seronegative. Sequencing was done on a sample of PBMCs. V usage is TRBV9 and J usage is TRBJ1-3; the match to TRBD1 covers 7 bases. CDR3: CASSPITGTATGNTIYF. CDR3 bases: TGTGCCAGCAGCCCCATTACAGGGACAGCAACTGGAAACACCATATATTTT.